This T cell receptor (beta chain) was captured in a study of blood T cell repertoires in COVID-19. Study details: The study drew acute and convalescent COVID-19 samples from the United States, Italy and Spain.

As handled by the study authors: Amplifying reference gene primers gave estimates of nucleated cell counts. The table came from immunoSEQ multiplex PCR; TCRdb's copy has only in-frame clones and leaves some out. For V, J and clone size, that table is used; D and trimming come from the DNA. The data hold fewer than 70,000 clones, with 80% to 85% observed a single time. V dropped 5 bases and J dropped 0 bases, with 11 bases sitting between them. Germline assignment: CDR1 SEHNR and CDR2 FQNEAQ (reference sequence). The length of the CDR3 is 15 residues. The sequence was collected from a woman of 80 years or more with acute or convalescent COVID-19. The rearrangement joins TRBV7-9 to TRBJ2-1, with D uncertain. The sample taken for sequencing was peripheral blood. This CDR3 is CASSPDPSSYNEQFF. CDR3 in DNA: TGTGCCAGCAGCCCCGATCCCAGCTCCTACAATGAGCAGTTCTTC.